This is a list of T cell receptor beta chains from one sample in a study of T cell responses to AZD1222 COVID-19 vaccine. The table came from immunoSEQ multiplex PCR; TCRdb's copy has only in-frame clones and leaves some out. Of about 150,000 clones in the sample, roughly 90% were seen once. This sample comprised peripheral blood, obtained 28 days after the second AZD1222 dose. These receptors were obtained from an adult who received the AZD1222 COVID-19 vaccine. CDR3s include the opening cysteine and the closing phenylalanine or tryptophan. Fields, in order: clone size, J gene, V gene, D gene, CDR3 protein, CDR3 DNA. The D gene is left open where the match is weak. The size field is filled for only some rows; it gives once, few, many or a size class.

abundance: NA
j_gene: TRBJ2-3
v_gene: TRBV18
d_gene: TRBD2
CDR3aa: CASSAYRLAGVKDTQYF
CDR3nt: TGTGCCAGCTCAGCATATCGACTAGCGGGAGTGAAAGATACGCAGTATTTT

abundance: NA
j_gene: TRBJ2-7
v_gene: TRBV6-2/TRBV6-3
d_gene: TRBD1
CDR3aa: CASSYEDRGQYEQYF
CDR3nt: TGTGCCAGCAGTTACGAAGACAGGGGGCAGTACGAGCAGTACTTC

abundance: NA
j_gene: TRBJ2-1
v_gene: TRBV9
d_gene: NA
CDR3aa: CASSVGSGAYNEQFF
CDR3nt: TGTGCCAGCAGCGTAGGTTCAGGGGCCTACAATGAGCAGTTCTTC

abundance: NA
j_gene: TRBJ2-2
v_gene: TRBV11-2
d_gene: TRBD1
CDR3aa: CASSLYGRGSGELFF
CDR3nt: TGTGCCAGCAGCTTATACGGCAGGGGGTCCGGGGAGCTGTTTTTT

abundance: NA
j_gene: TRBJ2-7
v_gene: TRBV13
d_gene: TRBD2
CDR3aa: CASSHVTSGPYEQYF
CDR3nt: TGTGCCAGCAGCCATGTGACTAGCGGTCCCTACGAGCAGTACTTC

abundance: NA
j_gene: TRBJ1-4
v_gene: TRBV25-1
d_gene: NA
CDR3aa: CASNGDNEKLFF
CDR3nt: TGTGCCAGCAATGGGGATAATGAAAAACTGTTTTTT

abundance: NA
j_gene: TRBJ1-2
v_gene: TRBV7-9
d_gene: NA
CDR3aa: CASSSGGGYTF
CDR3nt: TGTGCCAGCAGCTCCGGGGGAGGCTACACCTTC

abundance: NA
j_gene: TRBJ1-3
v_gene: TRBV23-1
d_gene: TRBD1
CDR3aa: CASSPGTESYRTSGNTIYF
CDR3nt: TGCGCCAGCAGTCCTGGGACAGAGAGTTACAGAACCTCTGGAAACACCATATATTTT

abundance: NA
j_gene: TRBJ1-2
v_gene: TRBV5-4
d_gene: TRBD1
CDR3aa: CASSTGTDYGYTF
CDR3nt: TGTGCCAGCTCGACCGGGACAGACTATGGCTACACCTTC

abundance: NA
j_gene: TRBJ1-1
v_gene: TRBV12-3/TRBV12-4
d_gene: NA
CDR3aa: CASSFWQNTEAFF
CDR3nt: TGTGCCAGCAGTTTCTGGCAGAACACTGAAGCTTTCTTT

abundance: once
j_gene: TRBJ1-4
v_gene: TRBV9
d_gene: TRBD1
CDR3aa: CASSLSGQPEKLFF
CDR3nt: TGTGCCAGCAGTCTATCGGGACAGCCCGAAAAACTGTTTTTT

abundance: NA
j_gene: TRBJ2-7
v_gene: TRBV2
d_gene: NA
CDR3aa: CASSEGLSYEQYF
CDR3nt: TGTGCCAGCAGTGAAGGTCTATCCTACGAGCAGTACTTC

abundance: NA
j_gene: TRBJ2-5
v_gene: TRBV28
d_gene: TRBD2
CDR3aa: CASSPGLAGVWETQYF
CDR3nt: TGTGCCAGCAGTCCTGGACTAGCGGGAGTCTGGGAGACCCAGTACTTC

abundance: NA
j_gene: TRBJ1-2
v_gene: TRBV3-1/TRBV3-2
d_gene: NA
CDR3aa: CASSQEGVGAHGYTF
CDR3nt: TGTGCCAGCAGCCAAGAAGGAGTGGGGGCGCACGGCTACACCTTC

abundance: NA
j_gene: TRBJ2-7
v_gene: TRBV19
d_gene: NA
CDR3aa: CASSRGGFLSYEQYF
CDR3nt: TGTGCCAGTAGCCGAGGGGGTTTCCTATCCTACGAGCAGTACTTC

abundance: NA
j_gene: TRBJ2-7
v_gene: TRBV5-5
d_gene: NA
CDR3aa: CASSLEGGLAF
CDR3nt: TGTGCCAGCAGCTTGGAGGGGGGCCTAGCATTC

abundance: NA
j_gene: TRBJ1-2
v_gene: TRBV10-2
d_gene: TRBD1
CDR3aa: CASSEQGVNYGYTF
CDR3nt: TGCGCCAGCAGTGAACAGGGGGTTAACTATGGCTACACCTTC

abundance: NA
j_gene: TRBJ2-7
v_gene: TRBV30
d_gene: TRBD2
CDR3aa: CAWSVLAGGPALYF
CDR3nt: TGTGCCTGGAGTGTACTAGCGGGAGGCCCTGCCCTGTACTTC

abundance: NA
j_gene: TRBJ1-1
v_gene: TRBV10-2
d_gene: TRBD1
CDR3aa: CASSPGTDPNTEAFF
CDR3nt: TGCGCCAGCAGTCCTGGGACAGACCCGAACACTGAAGCTTTCTTT

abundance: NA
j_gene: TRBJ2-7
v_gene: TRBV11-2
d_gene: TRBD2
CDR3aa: CASSLLAGGPAYEQYF
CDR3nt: TGTGCCAGCAGCTTACTAGCGGGAGGGCCGGCGTACGAGCAGTACTTC

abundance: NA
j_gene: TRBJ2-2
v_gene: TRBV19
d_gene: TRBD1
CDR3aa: CASSIGGTGGNTGELFF
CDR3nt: TGTGCCAGTAGTATAGGAGGGACAGGGGGTAACACCGGGGAGCTGTTTTTT

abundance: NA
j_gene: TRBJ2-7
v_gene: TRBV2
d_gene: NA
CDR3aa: CASSPSGQGYEQYF
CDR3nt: TGTGCCAGCAGCCCCAGTGGGCAGGGCTACGAGCAGTACTTC

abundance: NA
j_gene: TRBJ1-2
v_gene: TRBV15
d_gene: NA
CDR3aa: CATSIWERPSSGYTF
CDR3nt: TGTGCCACCAGCATTTGGGAGCGCCCCTCATCCGGCTACACCTTC

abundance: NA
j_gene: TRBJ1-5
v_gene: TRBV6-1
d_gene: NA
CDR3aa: CASSESDRVNQPQHF
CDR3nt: TGTGCCAGCAGTGAGTCCGACAGAGTCAATCAGCCCCAGCATTTT

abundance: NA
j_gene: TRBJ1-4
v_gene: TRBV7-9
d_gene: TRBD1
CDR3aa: CASSFYRGESEKLFF
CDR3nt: TGTGCCAGCAGCTTCTACAGGGGCGAGTCTGAAAAACTGTTTTTT

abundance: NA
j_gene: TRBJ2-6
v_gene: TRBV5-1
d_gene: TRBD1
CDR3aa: CASSLQGAGSGANVLTF
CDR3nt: TGCGCCAGCAGCTTACAGGGGGCAGGGTCTGGGGCCAACGTCCTGACTTTC

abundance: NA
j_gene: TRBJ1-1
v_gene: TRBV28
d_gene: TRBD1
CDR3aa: CASSLLYQGGQRAFF
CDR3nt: TGTGCCAGCAGTTTACTATATCAGGGGGGACAAAGAGCTTTCTTT

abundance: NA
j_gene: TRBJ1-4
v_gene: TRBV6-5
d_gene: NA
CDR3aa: CASSPTGSVNEKLFF
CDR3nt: TGTGCCAGCAGCCCCACCGGCAGCGTTAATGAAAAACTGTTTTTT

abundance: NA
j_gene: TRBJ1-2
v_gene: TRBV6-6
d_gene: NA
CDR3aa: CASTAGHEPANYGYTF
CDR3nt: TGTGCCAGCACCGCAGGACACGAACCAGCTAACTATGGCTACACCTTC

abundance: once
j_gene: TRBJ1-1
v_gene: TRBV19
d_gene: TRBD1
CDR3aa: CASSPGGRSANTEAFF
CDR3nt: TGTGCCAGTAGCCCAGGGGGCCGGTCAGCAAACACTGAAGCTTTCTTT

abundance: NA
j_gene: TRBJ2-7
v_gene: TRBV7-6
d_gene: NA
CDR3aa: CASSLERGGYEQYF
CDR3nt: TGTGCCAGCAGCTTAGAGAGGGGGGGTTACGAGCAGTACTTC

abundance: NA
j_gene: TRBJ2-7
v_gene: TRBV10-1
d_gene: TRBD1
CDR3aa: CASSEGDRSYEQYF
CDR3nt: TGCGCCAGCAGTGAGGGGGACAGGTCGTACGAGCAGTACTTC

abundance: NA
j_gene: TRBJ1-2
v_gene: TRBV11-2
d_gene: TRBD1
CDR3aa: CASSLDRGQGYTF
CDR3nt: TGTGCCAGCAGCCTAGACAGGGGCCAGGGCTACACCTTC

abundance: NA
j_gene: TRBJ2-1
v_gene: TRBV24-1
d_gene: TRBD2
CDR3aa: CATSDAPGLRYNEQFF
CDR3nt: TGTGCCACCAGTGATGCCCCGGGACTACGTTACAATGAGCAGTTCTTC

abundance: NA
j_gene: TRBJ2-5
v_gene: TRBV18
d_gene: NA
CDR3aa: CASSLLDEETQYF
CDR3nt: TGTGCCAGCTCACTATTAGACGAAGAGACCCAGTACTTC

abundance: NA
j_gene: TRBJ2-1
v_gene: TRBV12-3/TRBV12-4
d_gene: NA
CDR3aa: CASNRQSYNEQFF
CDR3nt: TGTGCCAGCAACCGACAGTCCTACAATGAGCAGTTCTTC

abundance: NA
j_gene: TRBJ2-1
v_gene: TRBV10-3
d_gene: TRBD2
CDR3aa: CAISELAAAYNEQFF
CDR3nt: TGTGCCATCAGTGAACTAGCGGCTGCCTACAATGAGCAGTTCTTC

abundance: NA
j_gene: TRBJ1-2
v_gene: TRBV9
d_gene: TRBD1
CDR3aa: CASSVRDRNYGYTF
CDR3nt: TGTGCCAGCAGCGTCCGGGACAGGAACTATGGCTACACCTTC

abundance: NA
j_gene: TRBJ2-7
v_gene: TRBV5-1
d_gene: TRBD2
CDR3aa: CASAPTSGFSYEQYF
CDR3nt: TGCGCCAGCGCCCCGACTAGCGGGTTCTCCTACGAGCAGTACTTC

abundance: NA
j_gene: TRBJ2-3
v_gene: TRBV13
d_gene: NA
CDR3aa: CASSRNRELDTQYF
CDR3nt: TGTGCCAGCAGCCGGAACAGGGAGCTGGATACGCAGTATTTT

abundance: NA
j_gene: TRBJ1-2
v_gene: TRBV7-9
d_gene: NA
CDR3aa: CASSRGTVNYGYTF
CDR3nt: TGTGCCAGCAGCCGCGGGACCGTCAACTATGGCTACACCTTC

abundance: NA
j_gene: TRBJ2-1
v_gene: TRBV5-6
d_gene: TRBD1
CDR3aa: CASSRLGQGGSYNEQFF
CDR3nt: TGTGCCAGCAGCAGACTGGGACAGGGGGGGTCCTACAATGAGCAGTTCTTC

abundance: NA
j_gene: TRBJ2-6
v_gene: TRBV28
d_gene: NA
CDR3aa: CASRPFPRAGANVLTF
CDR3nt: TGTGCCAGCAGACCCTTCCCGAGGGCTGGGGCCAACGTCCTGACTTTC

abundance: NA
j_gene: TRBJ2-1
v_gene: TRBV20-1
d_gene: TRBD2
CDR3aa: CSASHLAGGNEQFF
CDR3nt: TGCAGTGCTAGTCACCTAGCGGGGGGCAATGAGCAGTTCTTC

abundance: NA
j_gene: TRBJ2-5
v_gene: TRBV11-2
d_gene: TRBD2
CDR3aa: CASSFLAGGMAETQYF
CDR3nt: TGTGCCAGCAGCTTTTTAGCGGGAGGGATGGCGGAGACCCAGTACTTC

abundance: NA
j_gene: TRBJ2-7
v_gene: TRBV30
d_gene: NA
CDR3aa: CAWSGTTSWLVAVEQYF
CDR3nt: TGTGCCTGGTCTGGGACCACCTCGTGGCTCGTGGCGGTCGAGCAGTACTTC

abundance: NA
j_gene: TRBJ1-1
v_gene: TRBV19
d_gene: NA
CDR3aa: CASSISQSAAEAFF
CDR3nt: TGTGCCAGTAGTATTTCACAGAGTGCGGCTGAAGCTTTCTTT

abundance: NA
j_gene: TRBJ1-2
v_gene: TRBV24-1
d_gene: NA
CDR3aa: CATSDFNEWHGYTF
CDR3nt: TGTGCCACCAGTGATTTCAACGAGTGGCATGGCTACACCTTC

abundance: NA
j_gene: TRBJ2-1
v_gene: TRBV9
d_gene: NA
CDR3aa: CASSVKGSSYNEQFF
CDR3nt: TGTGCCAGCAGCGTAAAGGGAAGCTCCTACAATGAGCAGTTCTTC

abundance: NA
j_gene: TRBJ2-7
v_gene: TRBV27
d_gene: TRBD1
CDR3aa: CASSFLDRSYEQYF
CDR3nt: TGTGCCAGCAGTTTCCTGGACAGGTCCTACGAGCAGTACTTC

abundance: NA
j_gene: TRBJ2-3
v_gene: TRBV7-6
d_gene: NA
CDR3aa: CASSSGLRTDTQYF
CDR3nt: TGTGCCAGCAGCTCGGGACTGCGCACAGATACGCAGTATTTT

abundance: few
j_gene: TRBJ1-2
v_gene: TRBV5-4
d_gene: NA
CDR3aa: CASSLDRTNYGYTF
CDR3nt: TGTGCCAGCAGCTTGGACAGAACTAACTATGGCTACACCTTC

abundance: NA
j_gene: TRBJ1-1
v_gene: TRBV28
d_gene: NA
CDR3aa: CASSFWQMSTEAFF
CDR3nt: TGTGCCAGCAGTTTTTGGCAGATGAGTACTGAAGCTTTCTTT

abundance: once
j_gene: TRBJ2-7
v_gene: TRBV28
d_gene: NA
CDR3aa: CASSSIYEQYFGPGTAMYF
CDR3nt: NA

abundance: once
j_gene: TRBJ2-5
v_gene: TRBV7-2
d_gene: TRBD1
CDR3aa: CASSFTLGQEETQYF
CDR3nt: TGTGCCAGCAGCTTTACCCTTGGACAGGAAGAGACCCAGTACTTC

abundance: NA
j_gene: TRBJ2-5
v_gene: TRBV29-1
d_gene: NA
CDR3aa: CSVEERAKETQYF
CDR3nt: TGCAGCGTTGAAGAGCGGGCGAAAGAGACCCAGTACTTC

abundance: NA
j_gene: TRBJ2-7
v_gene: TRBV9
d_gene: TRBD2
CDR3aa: CASGDTGTSGRASYEQYF
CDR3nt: TGTGCCAGCGGGGATACCGGGACTAGCGGGAGAGCCTCCTACGAGCAGTACTTC

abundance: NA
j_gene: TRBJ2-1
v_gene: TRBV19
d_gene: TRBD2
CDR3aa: CASSMPPKRGQRGNEQFF
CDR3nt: TGTGCCAGTAGTATGCCCCCCAAGCGGGGCCAGAGGGGCAATGAGCAGTTCTTC

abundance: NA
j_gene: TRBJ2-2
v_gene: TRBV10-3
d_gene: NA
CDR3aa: CAITSGEDNTGELFF
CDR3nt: TGTGCCATCACATCAGGGGAGGATAACACCGGGGAGCTGTTTTTT